This T cell receptor beta chain was profiled in a study of human T cells and chemical hapten exposure. Study at large: Upper-back patches of 0.01% DPC were read at 6 days.

This clonotype occurred many times. CDR1 and CDR2 (germline): LGHDT, YNNKEL (reference sequence). This CDR3 has 14 residues. Trimming stripped 0 bases from V and 1 base from J, with 6 bases between. From the RACE reads, TCRdb called clonotypes with MiXCR, one entry per CDR3 protein. The sample lists 75,000 to 95,000 distinct CDR3 sequences, about 11% occurring once. The time point here: patch test 1, 2 weeks after DPC sensitization. Treatment indicated: therapeutic diphenylcyclopropenone sensitization with weekly scalp DPC. Extraction of total RNA was performed on unfractionated whole blood. This specimen consisted of whole blood, obtained in connection with sensitization to the hapten diphenylcyclopropenone (DPC). V gene TRBV3-1 combines with J gene TRBJ1-1, with D unclear. The receptor comes from a woman aged 55 to 70 with alopecia areata. Some clones in this sample may be carry-over from other donors' samples. The CDR3 here is CASSQEGQNTEAFF. In DNA form, the CDR3 reads TGTGCCAGCAGCCAAGAAGGCCAGAACACTGAAGCTTTCTTT.